Listed below are T cell receptor beta chains from one sample, sequenced in a study of CD8 T cells in Susac syndrome. TCRdb re-called the immunoSEQ multiplex PCR reads with MiXCR, one entry per CDR3 protein. The table lists 100,000 to 150,000 distinct CDR3 sequences, around 94% of them singletons. Sample: CD8+ T cells from PBMCs. The receptors come from a human donor with Susac syndrome. CDR3s include the opening cysteine and the closing phenylalanine or tryptophan. The order of the fields is J gene, D gene, V gene, CDR3 length, clone size, CDR3 protein, CDR3 DNA. D genes are given only for firm matches. Rows give clone size only sometimes, using once, few, many, or a class for an expanded clone.

TRBJ1-2 - TRBV7-2 16 - CASSLPVSGANYGYTF TGTGCCAGCAGCTTACCTGTTTCAGGGGCTAACTATGGCTACACCTTC
TRBJ2-2 - TRBV9 13 - CASMGYNTGELFF TGTGCCAGCATGGGATACAACACCGGGGAGCTGTTTTTT
TRBJ2-5 - TRBV4-1 14 - CASSQGAVRETQYF TGCGCCAGCAGCCAAGGCGCAGTACGAGAGACCCAGTACTTC
TRBJ2-5 - TRBV6-5 17 - CASSYSGVRTPWETQYF TGTGCCAGCAGTTACTCGGGAGTAAGAACCCCCTGGGAGACCCAGTACTTC
TRBJ2-5 - TRBV12-2 15 once CASRAPGLPQETQYF TGTGCAAGTCGCGCCCCGGGACTACCGCAAGAGACCCAGTACTTC
TRBJ1-2 - TRBV7-2 15 - CASSPSGQFQYGYTF TGTGCCAGCAGCCCCTCGGGGCAGTTCCAGTATGGCTACACCTTC
TRBJ1-6 - TRBV6-4 14 - CASSESLLNSPLHF TGTGCCAGCAGTGAGAGCCTATTGAATTCACCCCTCCACTTT
TRBJ2-7 - TRBV20-1 13 - CSANRDTYYEQYF TGCAGTGCTAACAGGGACACCTACTACGAGCAGTACTTC
TRBJ2-5 - TRBV4-1 15 few CASSQEPGVLETQYF TGCGCCAGCAGCCAAGAACCGGGCGTCCTGGAGACCCAGTACTTC
TRBJ1-2 - TRBV6-6 14 - CASSEGTVNYGYTF TGTGCCAGCAGCGAGGGGACGGTTAACTATGGCTACACCTTC
TRBJ1-2 TRBD1 TRBV12-3/TRBV12-4 14 - CASSPDRGDYGYTF TGTGCCAGCAGCCCCGACAGGGGGGACTATGGCTACACCTTC
TRBJ1-5 - TRBV12-3/TRBV12-4 12 - CASSLWSQPQHF TGTGCCAGCAGTCTCTGGAGTCAGCCCCAGCATTTT
TRBJ1-2 - TRBV7-9 14 - CASSLAPGVYGYTF TGTGCCAGCAGCTTAGCCCCGGGGGTCTATGGCTACACCTTC
TRBJ2-3 - TRBV7-9 15 - CASSPVLVQTDTQYF TGTGCCAGCAGCCCGGTGTTGGTGCAAACAGATACGCAGTATTTT
TRBJ1-5 - TRBV27 14 - CASRKVFSNQPQHF TGTGCCAGCAGGAAAGTCTTTAGCAATCAGCCCCAGCATTTT